This T cell receptor beta chain came from a study of blood T cell repertoires in COVID-19. Study information: Sites across the United States, Italy and Spain contributed samples from acute and convalescent COVID-19. PBMCs, B-cell-depleted T cells, or T cells provided the cDNA or gDNA that made up the material.

Methods used by the authors: By means of reference gene primer amplification, nucleated cell counts were estimated. Produced via immunoSEQ multiplex PCR; TCRdb's table is partial and in-frame only. That table is the source of V, J and clone size, and D and trimming were worked out from the DNA. This table holds 120,000 to 150,000 clones, roughly 88% found once. Germline V CDR1 and CDR2: KGHDR, SFDVKD. The CDR3 has 19 amino acids. V shed 3 bases and J shed 0 bases, with 22 bases lying between them. Sequenced material: peripheral blood. This rearrangement joins TRBV24-1 to TRBJ2-5, with a possible D match to TRBD1 (5 bases). The receptor comes from a man aged 55 to 69 with active or convalescent COVID-19. The CDR3 bases are TGTGCCACCAGTGATGTTAGGGGTATACACTTCTCTTACCAAGAGACCCAGTACTTC. Amino acid sequence: CATSDVRGIHFSYQETQYF.